These 23 T cell receptor beta chains originate from one sample sequenced in a study of a mutant IDH1 vaccine in newly diagnosed glioma. Time point described: week 11, during vaccination. Topical imiquimod was applied with each vaccine dose, which held 300 ug of mutant IDH1 20-mer peptide. These receptors' targets are unknown. Method: immunoSEQ multiplex PCR; TCRdb's copy keeps in-frame clones and lacks some. The sample shows around 60,000 clones, around 91% of them seen only once. The sequencing used PBMCs, collected from a glioma patient whose treatment included an IDH1 peptide vaccine. These receptors originate from a man aged 35-49 years with glioma.

The V gene is TRBV28, the J gene TRBJ1-4, with D unresolved. This CDR3 region has 14 residues. Germline loops: CDR1 MDHEN, CDR2 SYDVKM. The V end lost 3 bases, the J end lost 8 bases, and 13 bases lay between the germline ends. In DNA form, the CDR3 reads TGTGCCAGCAGTTTTGGGCGGGTAGGGGAAAAACTGTTTTTT. It codes for CASSFGRVGEKLFF.

This chain uses TRBV6-1 with TRBJ1-2; D ambiguous. The germline CDR1 and CDR2 sequences are MNHNS and SASEGT. The CDR3 has 13 residues. The DNA for the CDR3 is TGTGTCTTAGAGCGGCGGGCTTTCTATGGCTACACCTTC. Translation: CVLERRAFYGYTF.

The gene calls are TRBV19 and TRBJ2-7; D is possibly TRBD1 (5 bases). CDR1 and CDR2 from the germline V gene are LNHDA and SQIVND (reference sequence). Trimming pared 3 bases from V and 3 bases from J, leaving 9 bases between. The CDR3 contains 13 residues. The CDR3 DNA reads TGTGCCAGTAGTATTGGGGCAGACTACGAGCAGTACTTC. Translating it yields CASSIGADYEQYF.

This chain uses TRBV7-9 with TRBJ1-6, with no clear D. Germline V gene data show CDR1 as SEHNR and CDR2 as FQNEAQ (reference sequence). The CDR3 sequence is 15 residues long. V gave up 5 bases and J gave up 10 bases, with 18 bases separating them. The CDR3 DNA reads as TGTGCCAGCAGCGCCGACACTTACGAGAGATCACCCCTCCACTTT. This gives the protein CASSADTYERSPLHF.

V usage is TRBV11-3 and J usage is TRBJ1-1; no firm D call. Germline V gene sequence: CDR1 SGHNT, CDR2 YENEEA. Trimming took off 0 bases at V and 5 bases at J, with 13 bases between the two ends. This CDR3 contains 15 residues. The CDR3 protein is CASSLEGRLGTEAFF. CDR3 coding DNA: TGTGCCAGCAGCTTAGAGGGCAGGCTAGGGACTGAAGCTTTCTTT.

The chain joins TRBV5-6 to TRBJ2-2; D is undetermined. Trimming took 0 bases from V and 4 from J, leaving 7 bases between them. This CDR3 has 14 residues. Germline assignment: CDR1 SGHDT and CDR2 YYEEEE. CDR3 loop: CASSLGLLTGELFF. The CDR3 bases are TGTGCCAGCAGCTTGGGACTTCTCACCGGGGAGCTGTTTTTT.

The V and J genes are TRBV4-3 and TRBJ1-1; D is perhaps TRBD1 (5 bases). CDR1 and CDR2 (germline): LGHNA, YSLEER. The V and J ends lost 0 bases and 5 bases respectively, with 10 bases between them. The CDR3 runs to 14 residues. This CDR3 is CASSQEVRETEAFF. CDR3 DNA sequence: TGCGCCAGCAGCCAAGAAGTCAGGGAAACTGAAGCTTTCTTT.

The chain couples TRBV6-1 to TRBJ2-3, with D uncertain. This CDR3 has 15 amino acids. The V end was cut by 2 bases, the J end by 0 bases, with 9 bases between. Per the germline V gene, CDR1 is MNHNS and CDR2 is SASEGT. The CDR3 DNA reads as TGTGCCAGCAGTGAAATGATTGGTAGCACAGATACGCAGTATTTT. Encoded protein: CASSEMIGSTDTQYF.

The rearrangement joins TRBV11-2 to TRBJ1-1; D unclear. This CDR3 contains 13 residues. Germline assignment: CDR1 SGHAT and CDR2 FQNNGV. The CDR3 DNA follows: TGTGCAATTGGGAGGAACTTGAACACTGAAGCTTTCTTT. Amino acids: CAIGRNLNTEAFF.

The rearrangement uses TRBV11-3 and TRBJ2-1; weak D call: TRBD2 (6 bases). Germline CDR1 reads SGHNT; CDR2 reads YENEEA. The CDR3 covers 17 residues. V shed 1 base and J shed 0 bases, with 13 bases lying between them. The CDR3 region has the DNA TGTGCCAGCAGCTTAGCACCTGCGGGGTCCTCCTACAATGAGCAGTTCTTC. This translates into CASSLAPAGSSYNEQFF.

The sample holds a few counts of this clone. The rearrangement links TRBV18 to TRBJ2-3; TRBD1 aligns across 7 bases. Losses at the gene ends were 3 bases for V and 0 bases for J; bases not matched to a gene: 6. The CDR3 length is 16 residues. Germline values: CDR1 KGHSH, CDR2 LQKENI. The CDR3 DNA reads as TGTGCCAGCTCACCGACTAACAGGGGTAGCACAGATACGCAGTATTTT. Protein sequence: CASSPTNRGSTDTQYF.

This clone was counted a single time. The chain couples TRBV19 to TRBJ2-1; 9 nucleotides align to TRBD2. CDR3 size: 14 residues. The germline V gene encodes CDR1 LNHDA and CDR2 SQIVND (reference sequence). Trimming removed 3 bases from V and 8 bases from J; junction bases left unmatched: 5. The CDR3 is CASSILAGLDEQFF. CDR3 DNA: TGTGCCAGTAGTATCCTAGCGGGACTAGATGAGCAGTTCTTC. Full variable domain (missing parts from reference TRBV19 and TRBJ2-1): DGGITQSPKYLFRKEGQNVTLSCEQNLNHDAMYWYRQDPGQGLRLIYYSQIVNDFQKGDIAEGYSVSREKKESFPLTVTSAQKNPTAFYLCASSILAGLDEQFFGPGTRLTVL.

The chain is built from TRBV9 and TRBJ2-1; D not resolved. The CDR3 contains 15 residues. V shed 6 bases and J shed 0 bases, with 13 bases lying between them. The germline gives CDR1 SGDLS, CDR2 YYNGEE. CDR3 coding DNA: TGTGCCAGCACCATCAGCGCCAGCTCCTACAATGAGCAGTTCTTC. Its translation is CASTISASSYNEQFF.

This CDR3 is CASSLDPWTGISSGELFF. The CDR3 nucleotides read TGTGCCAGCAGCTTAGATCCCTGGACAGGGATTTCCTCCGGGGAGCTGTTTTTT. The V call is TRBV11-2, the J call TRBJ2-2; TRBD1 aligns across 8 bases. The V segment lost 0 bases and the J segment 6 bases; nucleotides outside the gene matches: 12. The CDR3 totals 18 residues. CDR1 is SGHAT, CDR2 FQNNGV, per germline. The variable domain in full, completed from reference TRBV11-2 and TRBJ2-2, reads EAGVAQSPRYKIIEKRQSVAFWCNPISGHATLYWYQQILGQGPKLLIQFQNNGVVDDSQLPKDRFSAERLKGVDSTLKIQPAKLEDSAVYLCASSLDPWTGISSGELFFGEGSRLTVL.

The chain couples TRBV21-1 to TRBJ2-7; the DNA was not compared with TRBD1, the D call given in the table. TRBV21-1 is an annotated pseudogene. The CDR3 runs 20 residues. The CDR3, as DNA: TGTGCCAGCAGTTTCTCATGGGACAGGGGAGCCGCCATTGACTCCTACGAGCAGTACGTC. It specifies CASSFSWDRGAAIDSYEQYV.

V is TRBV15 and J is TRBJ2-1; D gene unclear. Germline V gives CDR1 LNHNV, CDR2 YYDKDF (reference sequence). CDR3 length equals 13 residues. Trimming pared 2 bases from V and 10 bases from J, leaving 12 bases between. The CDR3 protein is CATSRPRLGEQFF. The CDR3 nucleotides read TGTGCCACCAGCAGACCTAGGCTGGGCGAGCAGTTCTTC.

Worth noting for this clone: One end of the junction fails to match germline, which may point to a read error. This chain connects TRBV14 to TRBJ1-6; D call uncertain. Germline V CDR1 and CDR2: SGHDN, FVKESK. This CDR3 spans 13 amino acids. CDR3: CASSQSYTSPLHF. The CDR3 nucleotides read TGTGCCAGCAGCCAAAGTTATACTTCACCCCTCCACTTT.

This chain uses TRBV2 with TRBJ2-2; D perhaps matches TRBD1 (6 bases). Germline CDR1 reads SNHLY; CDR2 reads FYNNEI. This CDR3 is 15 amino acids long. With 5 bases removed from V and 4 bases from J, the gap between germline ends came to 14 bases. The CDR3, as DNA: TGTGCCAGCAGTTTTGACAGGAGCGGCACCGGGGAGCTGTTTTTT. This sequence encodes CASSFDRSGTGELFF.

The rearrangement uses TRBV28 and TRBJ2-4; possible D gene TRBD1, 5 bases. The V and J ends lost 9 bases and 0 bases respectively, with 15 bases between them. The CDR3 loop spans 15 amino acids. CDR1 is MDHEN, CDR2 SYDVKM, per germline. The DNA of the CDR3 is TGTGCCAGTTCGGACATTTTCTTAGCCAAAAACATTCAGTACTTC. This translates into CASSDIFLAKNIQYF. The full variable domain, in which reference TRBV28 and TRBJ2-4 provide the parts outside the CDR3, is DVKVTQSSRYLVKRTGEKVFLECVQDMDHENMFWYRQDPGLGLRLIYFSYDVKMKEKGDIPEGYSVSREKKERFSLILESASTNQTSMYLCASSDIFLAKNIQYFGAGTRLSVL.

The chain is built from TRBV7-8 and TRBJ1-5; D is possibly TRBD1 (6 bases). The germline V gene has CDR1 SGHVS and CDR2 FQNEAQ. V lost 5 bases and J 5 bases, leaving 13 bases between the germline ends. This CDR3 has 14 residues. This CDR3 reads CASSPLDSDQPQHF. The CDR3 coding sequence is TGTGCCAGCAGCCCCTTGGACAGCGATCAGCCCCAGCATTTT.

V is TRBV30 and J is TRBJ2-7; 9 bases are a match to TRBD1. This CDR3 comprises 14 residues. V shed 2 bases and J 7 bases; nucleotides not matched to a gene: 9. In germline, CDR1 is GTSNPN, CDR2 SVGIG (reference sequence). CDR3: CAWSRDAGQGEQYV. CDR3 DNA sequence: TGTGCCTGGAGTAGGGACGCGGGACAGGGAGAGCAGTACGTC.

This clone was observed once. The rearrangement links TRBV9 to TRBJ2-6; TRBD1 matches 9 bases. The V gene end was trimmed by 0 bases and the J gene end by 4 bases; junction bases not matched to a gene: 8. This CDR3 region has 18 residues. CDR1 is SGDLS and CDR2 is YYNGEE in the germline V gene. Written as DNA, the CDR3 is TGTGCCAGCAGCGTAGCGGGACAGGGAGTAGCGGGGGCCAACGTCCTGACTTTC. Protein product: CASSVAGQGVAGANVLTF.

CDR3 residues: CASSSATSGSPYEQYF. The CDR3 DNA follows: TGTGCCAGCAGCAGTGCCACTAGCGGGAGCCCCTACGAGCAGTACTTC. The chain couples TRBV21-1 to TRBJ2-7; the table's TRBD2 call for D was not verified on the DNA. TRBV21-1 corresponds to a pseudogene. The CDR3 sequence is 16 residues long.